These T cell receptor beta chains were read from a single sample in a study of a mutant IDH1 vaccine in newly diagnosed glioma. No antigens are known for them. Only in-frame clones appear in the TCRdb table, and some are missing; sequencing was by immunoSEQ multiplex PCR. Found here are about 56,000 clones, about 90% of them singletons; the top ten hold around 1.5%. Material: PBMCs, obtained from a glioma patient whose treatment included an IDH1 peptide vaccine. The receptors stem from a man aged 35-49 years with glioma. Each CDR3 is given with its conserved first and last residue. Each record gives: V gene, D gene, clone size, CDR3 protein. A D gene is named only where the DNA matches it firmly. Expanded clones get a size class; other rows say once, few or many, or leave the size out.

v_gene: TRBV19
d_gene: TRBD2
abundance: NA
CDR3aa: CASSIGGTSGTDTQYF

v_gene: TRBV4-2
d_gene: NA
abundance: NA
CDR3aa: CASSRGGELFF

v_gene: TRBV9
d_gene: TRBD2
abundance: NA
CDR3aa: CASSGTSGLTYNEQFF

v_gene: TRBV25-1
d_gene: TRBD2
abundance: NA
CDR3aa: CASSERGFRKETQYF

v_gene: TRBV7-9
d_gene: TRBD2
abundance: NA
CDR3aa: CASSFKAGVSSEQYF

v_gene: TRBV6-5
d_gene: TRBD1
abundance: NA
CDR3aa: CASSPGTGINEQFF

v_gene: TRBV9
d_gene: NA
abundance: NA
CDR3aa: CASSVTPRDLDEQYF

v_gene: TRBV7-9
d_gene: NA
abundance: NA
CDR3aa: CASSLERDQPQHF

v_gene: TRBV5-1
d_gene: NA
abundance: medium-sized
CDR3aa: CASSFETANTGELFF

v_gene: TRBV7-9
d_gene: NA
abundance: NA
CDR3aa: CASSLSSYEQYF

v_gene: TRBV29-1
d_gene: TRBD2
abundance: NA
CDR3aa: CSVAGTKGTGELFF

v_gene: TRBV5-1
d_gene: TRBD1
abundance: NA
CDR3aa: CASSPGQSSYEQYF

v_gene: TRBV6-1
d_gene: NA
abundance: NA
CDR3aa: CASSEHVDSGDTIYF